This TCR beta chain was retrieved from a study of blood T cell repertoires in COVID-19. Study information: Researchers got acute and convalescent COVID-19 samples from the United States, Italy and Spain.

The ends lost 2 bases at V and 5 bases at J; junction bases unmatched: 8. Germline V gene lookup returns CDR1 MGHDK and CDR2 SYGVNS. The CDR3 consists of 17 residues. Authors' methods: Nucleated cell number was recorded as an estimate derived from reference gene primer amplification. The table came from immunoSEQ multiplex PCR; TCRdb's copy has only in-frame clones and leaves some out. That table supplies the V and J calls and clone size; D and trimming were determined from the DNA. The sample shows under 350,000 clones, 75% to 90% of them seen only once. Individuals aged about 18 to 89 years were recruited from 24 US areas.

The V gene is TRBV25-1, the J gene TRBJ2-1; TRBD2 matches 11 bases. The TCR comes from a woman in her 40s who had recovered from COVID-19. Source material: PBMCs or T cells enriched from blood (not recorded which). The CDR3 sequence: CASSESILAGGNNEQFF. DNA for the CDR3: TGTGCCAGCAGTGAAAGCATCTTAGCGGGAGGGAACAATGAGCAGTTCTTC.